One and the same sample provided the 26 T cell receptor beta chains below, sequenced in a study of T cells in Graves' hyperthyroidism and ophthalmopathy. Researchers amplified the TCR beta CDR3 regions from RNA transcripts. In the first-round RT-PCR of the TCR CDR3, the HTBI primer set was used. TCRdb called the multiplex PCR reads again in MiXCR, with one record for every CDR3 protein. The sample lists 500,000 to 650,000 distinct CDR3 sequences; over 15% were seen once. Input material: blood. These receptors all come from a woman between 18 and 29 years old with Graves' ophthalmopathy.

This clonotype was counted ten times or more. The V call is TRBV27, the J call TRBJ1-2, with D possibly matching TRBD1 (5 bases). There are 17 residues in the CDR3. The V gene's germline CDR1 is MNHEY and CDR2 SMNVEV (reference sequence). Trimming shortened V by 5 bases and J by 0 bases, and 19 bases separated the two germline ends. CDR3 sequence reads: CASSRQGSWGSNYGYTF. The CDR3 DNA follows: TGTGCCAGCAGTCGCCAGGGCTCCTGGGGATCTAACTATGGCTACACCTTC.

This clonotype was recorded at least ten times. The chain links TRBV28 to TRBJ1-1; D not resolved. This CDR3 contains 13 residues. Germline V lookup: CDR1 MDHEN, CDR2 SYDVKM. The V end lost 10 bases, the J end lost 6 bases, and 18 bases lay between the germline ends. The CDR3 DNA sequence: TGTGCCACCGACTCCGTAAGCTCCGCTGAAGCTTTCTTT. Its translation: CATDSVSSAEAFF.

This clonotype has ten or more counts. The chain is built from TRBV28 and TRBJ2-7; TRBD1 aligns across 8 bases. CDR3 length equals 14 residues. V shed 6 bases, J shed 7 bases, and the junction held 11 bases outside the gene matches. The germline V gene has CDR1 MDHEN and CDR2 SYDVKM. The CDR3 loop reads CASSPAGTGREQYF. CDR3 nucleotide sequence: TGTGCCAGCAGCCCGGCAGGGACAGGCCGAGAGCAGTACTTC.

The V call is TRBV7-9, the J call TRBJ1-4; 7 bases line up with TRBD1. The CDR3 totals 16 residues. V trimming: 0 bases; J trimming: 7 bases; junction bases outside the gene matches: 8. Germline V CDR1 and CDR2: SEHNR, FQNEAQ (reference sequence). This CDR3 is CASSLATGQMFEKLFF. The CDR3 DNA reads as TGTGCCAGCAGCTTAGCGACGGGACAGATGTTTGAAAAACTGTTTTTT. Drawing the rest from reference TRBV7-9 and TRBJ1-4, the complete variable domain is DTGVSQNPRHKITKRGQNVTFRCDPISEHNRLYWYRQTLGQGPEFLTYFQNEAQLEKSRLLSDRFSAERPKGSFSTLEIQRTEQGDSAMYLCASSLATGQMFEKLFFGSGTQLSVL.

The chain carries TRBV10-3 and TRBJ2-1; TRBD1 might be the D (7 bases). CDR1 is ENHRY, CDR2 SYGVKD, per germline. The V gene lost 8 bases and the J gene lost 9 bases, with 17 bases spanning the gap. This CDR3 is built from 13 residues. CDR3 protein: CAIGRNRGSEQFF. The CDR3 DNA follows: TGTGCCATCGGGAGGAACAGGGGAAGTGAGCAGTTCTTC.

At least ten counts were recorded for this clonotype. V is TRBV12-3 or TRBV12-4 and J is TRBJ2-7; the D gene is possibly TRBD1 (6 bases). Trimming removed 5 bases from V and 0 bases from J, with 8 bases in between. The CDR3 covers 13 residues. The CDR3 region is CASSKGDSYEQYF. In DNA, the CDR3 is TGTGCCAGCAGTAAGGGGGACTCCTACGAGCAGTACTTC.

This clonotype was recorded once. V is TRBV20-1 and J is TRBJ2-1; 16 bases fit TRBD2. CDR3 length: 18 amino acids. The germline V gene encodes CDR1 DFQATT and CDR2 SNEGSKA (reference sequence). Unmatched junction bases numbered 13, after V lost 4 bases and J lost 7 bases. CDR3 in amino acids: CSAISGTSGGAVFNEQFF. The CDR3 DNA is TGCAGTGCTATATCCGGGACTAGCGGGGGGGCCGTGTTTAATGAGCAGTTCTTC.

The V gene is TRBV3-1, the J gene TRBJ2-2; D call uncertain. V dropped 4 bases and J dropped 13 bases, with 13 bases sitting between them. The length of the CDR3 is 12 residues. Germline assignment: CDR1 LGHDT and CDR2 YNNKEL (reference sequence). This CDR3 is CASSPGEIGLFF. The DNA of the CDR3 is TGTGCCAGCAGCCCGGGCGAGATAGGGCTGTTTTTT.

This clonotype has ten or more counts. The CDR3 sequence is CAWSVPRGSTNEKLFF. DNA for the CDR3: TGTGCCTGGAGTGTACCCAGGGGTTCAACTAATGAAAAACTGTTTTTT. The chain combines TRBV30 with TRBJ1-4, with a tentative D call TRBD1 (6 bases). Germline V CDR1 and CDR2: GTSNPN, SVGIG (reference sequence). CDR3 length: 16 residues. V lost 0 bases, J lost 0 bases, and 11 bases lay in between.

This clonotype was recorded at least ten times. V usage is TRBV7-3 and J usage is TRBJ2-5; 7 nucleotides agree with TRBD2. The V and J ends lost 5 bases and 5 bases, in that order; junction bases with no gene match: 11. The CDR3 is 15 residues long. Germline V CDR1 and CDR2: SGHTA, FQGTGA. The CDR3 loop reads CASSPSGLEDETQYF. DNA of the CDR3: TGTGCCAGCAGCCCTAGCGGCCTGGAGGACGAGACCCAGTACTTC.

This clonotype was seen repeatedly, ten times or more. The CDR3 sequence: CASSQVPGLKAYEQYF. Here the CDR3 DNA reads TGTGCCAGCAGCCAAGTGCCGGGACTGAAAGCCTACGAGCAGTACTTC. This sequence joins TRBV3-1 and TRBJ2-7; a weak D match, TRBD2 (6 bases). The CDR3 spans 16 residues. Trimming cost V 1 base and J 2 bases, with 15 bases left between them. CDR1 is LGHDT, CDR2 YNNKEL, per germline (reference sequence).

This clonotype was counted many times. CDR3 in amino acids: CAISESGGRALEQYF. The CDR3 DNA follows: TGTGCCATCAGTGAGTCCGGCGGGAGGGCCCTCGAGCAGTACTTC. The chain couples TRBV10-3 to TRBJ2-7; 9 bases match TRBD2. V trimming: 0 bases; J trimming: 6 bases; junction bases outside the gene matches: 6. Germline V gene data show CDR1 as ENHRY and CDR2 as SYGVKD. The CDR3 runs 15 residues.

At least ten counts were recorded for this clonotype. This chain joins TRBV6-1 and TRBJ2-7, with D possibly TRBD1 on 6 matching bases. Germline-derived CDR1 and CDR2 are MNHNS and SASEGT. V lost 2 bases to trimming and J lost 4 bases, with 12 bases between them. The CDR3 totals 14 residues. In nucleotides, the CDR3 is TGTGCCAGCAGTGAATGGGGGACACCTTACGAGCAGTACTTC. Protein product: CASSEWGTPYEQYF.

This clonotype was detected a few times. The rearrangement links TRBV11-2 to TRBJ1-4; the D gene is possibly TRBD1 (5 bases). The CDR3 contains 13 residues. CDR1 and CDR2 (germline): SGHAT, FQNNGV. Trimming cost V 0 bases and J 8 bases, with 7 bases left between them. For the CDR3, the DNA is TGTGCCAGCAGCTTAGAGGCAGGGGAAAAACTGTTTTTT. It codes for CASSLEAGEKLFF.

This clonotype was seen repeatedly, ten times or more. J is TRBJ2-5 and V is TRBV5-1; TRBD1 might be the D (6 bases). The CDR3 length is 16 residues. With 1 base removed from V and 4 bases from J, the gap between germline ends came to 17 bases. In germline, CDR1 is SGHRS, CDR2 YFSETQ. CDR3 in DNA: TGCGCCAGCAGCTTGTATGGCGAATCGACAGGAGAGACCCAGTACTTC. This encodes CASSLYGESTGETQYF.

This clonotype occurred a few times. The CDR3 is CASSYSTGNNEQFF. In nucleotides, the CDR3 is TGTGCCAGCAGTTACTCGACCGGGAACAATGAGCAGTTCTTC. The chain combines TRBV6-5 with TRBJ2-1; weak D call: TRBD2 (5 bases). The germline gives CDR1 MNHEY, CDR2 SVGAGI. Trimming stripped 0 bases from V and 5 bases from J, with 8 bases between. The CDR3 consists of 14 residues.

With respect to this clonotype: Since a much larger clone is just one base distant, this may be a read error. The chain joins TRBV18 to TRBJ1-1; D is unclear. Trimming pared 6 bases from V and 1 base from J, leaving 15 bases between. Germline values: CDR1 KGHSH, CDR2 LQKENI. The CDR3 has 15 amino acids. The DNA for the CDR3 is TGTGCCAGCTCCCCAAAGGACCGATCGAACACTGAAGCTTTCTTT. Translating gives CASSPKDRSNTEAFF. The full variable domain, rest sourced from reference TRBV18 and TRBJ1-1, is NAGVMQNPRHLVRRRGQEARLRCSPMKGHSHVYWYRQLPEEGLKFMVYLQKENIIDESGMPKERFSAEFPKEGPSILRIQQVVRGDSAAYFCASSPKDRSNTEAFFGQGTRLTVV.

V is TRBV20-1 and J is TRBJ1-5; 8 bases match TRBD1. From germline, CDR1 is DFQATT and CDR2 SNEGSKA (reference sequence). The CDR3 contains 13 residues. V trimming: 4 bases; J trimming: 5 bases; junction bases outside the gene matches: 4. CDR3 nucleotides: TGCAGTGCTATCGGACAGGGAGATCAGCCCCAGCATTTT. This translates into CSAIGQGDQPQHF.

This clonotype has a count of ten or more. This chain connects TRBV7-9 to TRBJ1-2; possibly TRBD1 for D (6 bases). Germline V gene data show CDR1 as SEHNR and CDR2 as FQNEAQ (reference sequence). This CDR3 comprises 15 residues. The V end was cut by 1 base, the J end by 0 bases, with 9 bases between. CDR3 protein: CASSLVGDTNYGYTF. CDR3 in DNA: TGTGCCAGCAGCTTAGTTGGGGACACTAACTATGGCTACACCTTC.

This clonotype was detected ten times or more. This sequence joins TRBV2 and TRBJ2-3; perhaps D is TRBD1 or TRBD2 (6 bases each). V was shortened by 2 bases and J by 6 bases, with 9 bases between the two germline ends. The CDR3 covers 13 residues. Germline lookup yields CDR1 SNHLY and CDR2 FYNNEI. The chain's CDR3 is CASSERGEDTQYF. CDR3 sequence (DNA): TGTGCCAGCAGTGAAAGGGGGGAGGATACGCAGTATTTT.

This clonotype was picked up many times. This rearrangement joins TRBV20-1 to TRBJ2-5; 8 bases align to TRBD2. V lost 3 bases and J lost 4; bases outside the gene matches: 4. CDR1 and CDR2 (germline): DFQATT, SNEGSKA (reference sequence). This CDR3 contains 13 residues. The CDR3 bases are TGCAGTGCTAGCGGGAGGGCCTCAGAGACCCAGTACTTC. Translated: CSASGRASETQYF.

The chain employs TRBV4-3 and TRBJ2-3; 14 bases match TRBD2. The CDR3 has 17 amino acids. J lost 2 bases, V lost 4 bases, and 5 bases had no gene match. Germline V gene lookup returns CDR1 LGHNA and CDR2 YSLEER. The DNA for the CDR3 is TGCGCCAGCAGCCCCTCGGGACTAGCGGGGGCCACAGATACGCAGTATTTT. Translation: CASSPSGLAGATDTQYF.

This clonotype was observed many times. The chain combines TRBV4-1 with TRBJ1-5; 11 nucleotides agree with TRBD1. Losses at the gene ends were 4 bases for V and 7 bases for J; bases not matched to a gene: 9. The CDR3 has 16 amino acids. Germline-derived CDR1 and CDR2 are MGHRA and YSYEKL. CDR3 coding DNA: TGCGCCAGCAGCCTACGATCCGGGACAGGGGGGCAGCCCCAGCATTTT. Amino acid sequence: CASSLRSGTGGQPQHF.

This clonotype was detected only a few times. V is TRBV18 and J is TRBJ2-7; no definite D call. Trimming removed 2 bases from V and 2 bases from J, with 19 bases in between. Germline CDR1 and CDR2: KGHSH and LQKENI. The CDR3 has 17 residues. CDR3 region: CASSPKNLPEQTYEQYF. CDR3 nucleotides: TGTGCCAGCTCACCAAAGAATTTACCGGAACAGACCTACGAGCAGTACTTC.

This clonotype occurred many times. The gene calls are TRBV28 and TRBJ2-3; D may be TRBD1 (6 bases). V lost 9 bases and J lost 0, with 19 bases in between. The CDR3 spans 16 residues. Germline V gene lookup returns CDR1 MDHEN and CDR2 SYDVKM. Here the CDR3 reads CASDDVGQPSTDTQYF. The CDR3 DNA sequence: TGTGCCAGTGACGACGTAGGACAGCCTAGCACAGATACGCAGTATTTT.

The genes are TRBV7-9 and TRBJ2-5; either TRBD1 or TRBD2 may supply D (6 bases each). Germline values: CDR1 SEHNR, CDR2 FQNEAQ (reference sequence). The CDR3 has 15 residues. V lost 5 bases, J lost 2 bases, and 15 bases lay in between. The chain's CDR3 is CASSLGGLEQETQYF. CDR3 nucleotides: TGTGCCAGCAGCCTTGGGGGGCTGGAACAAGAGACCCAGTACTTC.